The 28 T cell receptor beta chains in this list originate from one sample, sequenced in a study of T cell repertoires in cytomegalovirus infection. The antigens for these receptors are not known. TCRdb re-called the reads with MiXCR, one entry per CDR3 protein. Of around 300,000 distinct CDR3 sequences listed, roughly 25% are singletons. The source material was cultured PBMCs, sampled from culture after CMV antigen stimulation. Receptors were obtained from a human donor in good health (CMV status not recorded). Some clones in this sample may be carry-over from other donors' samples.

This clonotype was seen many times. The CDR3 region has the DNA TGTGCCAGCAGCTTACCGGGACTAGCGGACTCTGGGGCCAACGTCCTGACTTTC. Amino acid sequence: CASSLPGLADSGANVLTF. The chain couples TRBV7-2 to TRBJ2-6, with TRBD2 matching 11 bases. The CDR3 is made up of 18 amino acids. Germline values: CDR1 SGHTA, CDR2 FQGNSA. The V segment lost 2 bases and the J segment 0 bases; nucleotides outside the gene matches: 3.

The gene calls are TRBV12-3 or TRBV12-4 and TRBJ2-1; 16 nucleotides align to TRBD2. With V trimmed by 6 bases and J by 5 bases, 4 bases remained unmatched. CDR3 size: 16 residues. The CDR3 here is CASRRGLAGGDNEQFF. The CDR3 nucleotides are TGTGCCAGCAGGCGGGGACTAGCGGGAGGGGACAATGAGCAGTTCTTC.

The chain combines TRBV12-3 or TRBV12-4 with TRBJ2-1; TRBD2 matches at 12 bases. V gave up 6 bases and J gave up 8 bases; unmatched junction bases: 2. There are 13 residues in the CDR3. The CDR3 is CASRTSGSDEQFF. The CDR3 nucleotides read TGTGCCAGCAGGACTAGCGGGAGTGATGAGCAGTTCTTC.

This clonotype was recorded many times. The CDR3, as DNA: TGTGCCAGCAGCCTACAAAGTAGCACAGATACGCAGTATTTT. Protein product: CASSLQSSTDTQYF. This chain connects TRBV7-8 to TRBJ2-3; no clear D gene. Trimming left V 5 bases short and J 0 bases short, with 9 bases between. The CDR3 is 14 residues long. From germline, CDR1 is SGHVS and CDR2 FQNEAQ.

This clonotype was recorded many times. V and J are TRBV7-8 and TRBJ2-3, with unresolved D. This CDR3 contains 13 residues. Germline V gene data show CDR1 as SGHVS and CDR2 as FQNEAQ. Deletions cut 6 bases from V and 2 bases from J, with 9 bases between. CDR3 sequence reads: CASRALTTDTQYF. The CDR3 region has the DNA TGTGCCAGCAGGGCACTAACCACAGATACGCAGTATTTT.

This clonotype has more than one count but fewer than ten. The V call is TRBV2, the J call TRBJ1-5, with TRBD1 matching 8 bases. Germline V gene lookup returns CDR1 SNHLY and CDR2 FYNNEI. The CDR3 totals 17 residues. Trimming took 2 bases from V and 2 from J; bases not matched to a gene: 8. The CDR3 DNA reads TGTGCCAGCAGTGAAAGCAGGGGGCGAGAGGGCAATCAGCCCCAGCATTTT. Its translation is CASSESRGREGNQPQHF. Complete variable domain (other parts from reference TRBV2 and TRBJ1-5): EPEVTQTPSHQVTQMGQEVILRCVPISNHLYFYWYRQILGQKVEFLVSFYNNEISEKSEIFDDQFSVERPDGSNFTLKIRSTKLEDSAMYFCASSESRGREGNQPQHFGDGTRLSIL.

This clonotype was seen only a few times. The chain joins TRBV7-3 to TRBJ2-1; D is ambiguous. The V end was cut by 1 base, the J end by 9 bases, with 10 bases between. Germline V gene sequence: CDR1 SGHTA, CDR2 FQGTGA. The CDR3 spans 13 residues. The CDR3: CASSLIGSGEQFF. Here the CDR3 DNA reads TGTGCCAGCAGCTTAATTGGTTCCGGTGAGCAGTTCTTC. Looking up the rest from reference TRBV7-3 and TRBJ2-1 gives the full variable domain: GAGVSQTPSNKVTEKGKYVELRCDPISGHTALYWYRQSLGQGPEFLIYFQGTGAADDSGLPNDRFFAVRPEGSVSTLKIQRTERGDSAVYLCASSLIGSGEQFFGPGTRLTVL.

This clonotype was detected ten times or more. The chain links TRBV4-1 to TRBJ2-1, with D tentatively TRBD1 or TRBD2 (5 bases each). The V end was cut by 0 bases, the J end by 7 bases, with 13 bases between. Looked up from germline, CDR1 is MGHRA and CDR2 is YSYEKL. There are 15 residues in the CDR3. The CDR3 sequence is CASSQERGEQNEQFF. In DNA, the CDR3 is TGCGCCAGCAGCCAAGAGCGAGGGGAGCAAAATGAGCAGTTCTTC.

Here the CDR3 reads CASSRTSPGGSSYNEQFF. In nucleotides, the CDR3 is TGTGCCAGCAGCCGAACTTCCCCGGGAGGGAGCTCCTACAATGAGCAGTTCTTC. J is TRBJ2-1 and V is TRBV3-1; 8 bases are shared with TRBD2. Losses at the gene ends were 4 bases for V and 0 bases for J; bases not matched to a gene: 11. The CDR3 covers 18 residues. Germline V gene lookup returns CDR1 LGHDT and CDR2 YNNKEL (reference sequence).

The J gene is TRBJ2-5, the V gene TRBV9; TRBD1 agrees at 8 bases. The V gene end was trimmed by 3 bases and the J gene end by 5 bases; junction bases not matched to a gene: 3. The CDR3 is 13 residues long. From germline, CDR1 is SGDLS and CDR2 YYNGEE. Written as DNA, the CDR3 is TGTGCCAGCAGCGCAGGGGGCGGCGAGACCCAGTACTTC. Translated, it gives CASSAGGGETQYF.

This sequence joins TRBV12-3 or TRBV12-4 and TRBJ2-7; unclear D gene. The CDR3 sequence is 12 residues long. V lost 7 bases and J 3 bases, leaving 10 bases between the germline ends. CDR3 in DNA: TGTGCCAGCACCTTGGGCGGCTACGAGCAGTACTTC. Its translation: CASTLGGYEQYF.

The rearrangement joins TRBV6-5 to TRBJ1-3, with a tentative D call TRBD1 (5 bases). The CDR3 sequence is 14 residues long. Per the germline V gene, CDR1 is MNHEY and CDR2 is SVGAGI. With 5 bases removed from V and 2 bases from J, the gap between germline ends came to 10 bases. Written as DNA, the CDR3 is TGTGCCAGCAGTCAGGGCCCACCTGGAAACACCATATATTTT. This translates into CASSQGPPGNTIYF.

Ten or more counts support this clonotype. The rearrangement links TRBV7-8 to TRBJ2-1; 7 bases align to TRBD1. CDR1 and CDR2 (germline): SGHVS, FQNEAQ. CDR3 length: 17 residues. V was clipped by 5 bases and J by 8 bases; unmatched bases: 18. CDR3 sequence reads: CASSTPQGTLSLDEQFF. In DNA form, the CDR3 reads TGTGCCAGCAGCACCCCACAGGGGACCCTTTCTTTGGATGAGCAGTTCTTC.

This rearrangement joins TRBV6-6 to TRBJ1-5, with TRBD1 as a possible D gene (5 bases). Germline loops: CDR1 MNHNY, CDR2 SVGAGI (reference sequence). Trimming removed 6 bases at V and 3 bases at J, with 18 bases between. The length of the CDR3 is 16 residues. In nucleotides, the CDR3 is TGTGCCAGCAGCCTCCGACAGAGCCGTAACAATCAGCCCCAGCATTTT. Its protein product is CASSLRQSRNNQPQHF.

Points on this clonotype: A read error is possible here, since a much larger clone lies one base away. The chain joins TRBV7-2 to TRBJ2-3; D is possibly TRBD1 (6 bases). The V end was cut by 5 bases, the J end by 3 bases, with 18 bases between. Looked up from germline, CDR1 is SGHTA and CDR2 is FQGNSA. This CDR3 comprises 16 residues. CDR3 in amino acids: CASSQPARGRTDTQYF. DNA of the CDR3: TGTGCCAGCAGCCAACCCGCTAGGGGGAGAACAGATACGCAGTATTTT.

The chain combines TRBV7-2 with TRBJ2-1; D is possibly TRBD2 (6 bases). Germline V gene sequence: CDR1 SGHTA, CDR2 FQGNSA. CDR3 length equals 13 residues. Trimming took 5 bases from V and 9 from J, leaving 14 bases between them. CDR3 sequence: CASSPEGHGEQFF. The DNA for the CDR3 is TGTGCCAGCAGCCCGGAGGGCCACGGTGAGCAGTTCTTC.

CDR3 sequence reads: CASRRQGQGARGYTF. In DNA form, the CDR3 reads TGTGCCAGCAGACGACAAGGACAGGGGGCAAGGGGCTACACCTTC. The chain recombines TRBV6-1 with TRBJ1-2; 11 bases are shared with TRBD1. CDR3 length: 15 amino acids. CDR1 is MNHNS, CDR2 SASEGT, per germline. The V gene end was trimmed by 6 bases and the J gene end by 8 bases; junction bases not matched to a gene: 11.

The chain links TRBV20-1 to TRBJ2-1; 13 bases are a match to TRBD2. CDR3 length: 14 amino acids. The trim removed 1 base at V and 10 bases at J, leaving 4 bases unmatched. CDR1 and CDR2 (germline): DFQATT, SNEGSKA (reference sequence). The CDR3 protein is CSARGLAGGWEQFF. The CDR3 nucleotides are TGCAGTGCTAGAGGACTAGCGGGAGGATGGGAGCAGTTCTTC.

The gene calls are TRBV7-2 and TRBJ1-2; 8 nucleotides line up with TRBD1. There are 16 residues in the CDR3. J was trimmed by 8 bases and V by 5 bases; bases with no gene match: 16. Germline V gives CDR1 SGHTA, CDR2 FQGNSA. CDR3 nucleotides: TGTGCCAGCAGCCCAGCTTTAGGACAGGGAAGAGGGGGCTACACCTTC. Translated: CASSPALGQGRGGYTF.

This clonotype has just one count. CDR3 coding DNA: TGCAGTGCTAGAGATGTTAGCGGCCGGGGCGATGAGCAGTTCTTC. Amino acids: CSARDVSGRGDEQFF. The chain combines TRBV20-1 with TRBJ2-1, with D possibly matching TRBD2 (6 bases). Germline values: CDR1 DFQATT, CDR2 SNEGSKA (reference sequence). Trimming removed 0 bases from V and 8 bases from J, with 17 bases in between. The CDR3 runs to 15 residues.

The CDR3 region has the DNA TGTGCCATCAGTGAGTTCGAGAACTACGAGCAGTACTTC. It yields the protein CAISEFENYEQYF. The gene calls are TRBV10-3 and TRBJ2-7, with D hard to call. Germline V gene data show CDR1 as ENHRY and CDR2 as SYGVKD. Between the trimmed V and J ends, which lost 1 base and 3 bases, there was a span of 7 bases. The CDR3 totals 13 residues.

This clonotype has just a few counts. This chain joins TRBV18 and TRBJ1-1, with D possibly TRBD1 on 5 matching bases. This CDR3 comprises 13 residues. Germline CDR1 KGHSH, CDR2 LQKENI. Trimming removed 3 bases from V and 4 bases from J, with 9 bases in between. The CDR3 loop reads CASSPGGTTEAFF. CDR3 in DNA: TGTGCCAGCTCACCCGGGGGGACCACTGAAGCTTTCTTT.

This clonotype was picked up many times. V usage is TRBV6-1 and J usage is TRBJ2-1; 13 bases map to TRBD2. This CDR3 contains 16 residues. The germline CDR1 and CDR2 sequences are MNHNS and SASEGT. V trimming: 4 bases; J trimming: 7 bases; junction bases outside the gene matches: 7. The CDR3 nucleotides are TGTGCCAGCAGTGCAAGGACTAGCGGGGGAAGGAATGAGCAGTTCTTC. It translates to CASSARTSGGRNEQFF.

This clonotype showed up many times. The chain links TRBV6-2 or TRBV6-3 to TRBJ2-1; D might be TRBD2 (5 bases). The CDR3 consists of 14 residues. Germline values: CDR1 MNHEY, CDR2 SVGEGT. The ends were cut back, 1 base at V and 3 bases at J, with 7 bases in the middle. CDR3 sequence: CASSYYGVYNEQFF. CDR3 in DNA: TGTGCCAGCAGTTACTACGGGGTCTACAATGAGCAGTTCTTC.

V is TRBV20-1 and J is TRBJ2-7; D is unresolved. The V and J ends lost 0 bases and 3 bases respectively, with 15 bases between them. The CDR3 is 15 residues long. Germline values: CDR1 DFQATT, CDR2 SNEGSKA (reference sequence). The CDR3, as DNA: TGCAGTGCTAGAGATTTGCGGCAGGTGAGCTACGAGCAGTACTTC. Translated, it gives CSARDLRQVSYEQYF.

This clonotype was seen only once. A clone one base away is much larger, so this may be a read error. The genes are TRBV7-4 and TRBJ2-1; 7 positions match TRBD2. From germline, CDR1 is SGHVT and CDR2 SQSDAQ. The length of the CDR3 is 14 residues. The V and J ends lost 1 base and 8 bases, in that order; junction bases with no gene match: 5. The CDR3 region is CASSLGTSAYEQFF. CDR3 nucleotides: TGTGCCAGCAGCTTAGGTACTAGCGCATATGAGCAGTTCTTC.

The chain combines TRBV6-2 or TRBV6-3 with TRBJ2-3, with 9 bases that match TRBD2. The CDR3 has 13 amino acids. The J segment lost 7 bases and the V segment lost 8 bases, leaving 7 bases of the junction unmatched. Germline CDR1 and CDR2: MNHEY and SVGEGT. The CDR3 DNA sequence: TGTGCCAGCGGTCCTAGCGGGAAATATACGCAGTATTTT. Protein sequence: CASGPSGKYTQYF.

The V gene is TRBV20-1, the J gene TRBJ2-1, with D perhaps matching TRBD1 (6 bases). The V and J ends lost 7 bases and 0 bases respectively, with 13 bases between them. Germline-derived CDR1 and CDR2 are DFQATT and SNEGSKA (reference sequence). This CDR3 has 14 amino acids. The CDR3 DNA reads TGCAGTGTCGTGGGGGCTAGCTCCTACAATGAGCAGTTCTTC. It is translated as CSVVGASSYNEQFF.